This TCR beta chain was profiled in a study of glioma-infiltrating T cells after dendritic cell vaccination. Study background: Glioblastoma patients came from Phase I and II dendritic cell vaccination trials. Between about 2002 and 2012, patients got autologous tumor lysate-pulsed dendritic cell vaccines.

This clone was recorded only once. The immunoSEQ assay amplified TCRB CDR3 from up to roughly 2 ug DNA. This table comes from immunoSEQ multiplex PCR, and its TCRdb copy is limited to in-frame clones, with some not included. This sample has tens of thousands of clones; about 80% occur once, and the top ten carry approximately 2.3%. Isocitrate dehydrogenase mutation was absent in all glioblastoma patients. This clonotype originated in a human donor with glioblastoma. The sample consisted of blood, taken before dendritic cell vaccination.

Written as DNA, the CDR3 is TGTGCCAGCAGTCCGCGACAGGGGGCCTACGAGCAGTACGTC. Its protein product is CASSPRQGAYEQYV. The genes are TRBV27 and TRBJ2-7; 9 nucleotides align to TRBD1. V lost 5 bases and J lost 2; bases outside the gene matches: 4. The V gene's germline CDR1 is MNHEY and CDR2 SMNVEV (reference sequence). This CDR3 has 14 residues.